This entry lists 10 T cell receptor beta chains sequenced from one sample in a study of blood T cell repertoires in COVID-19. Produced via immunoSEQ multiplex PCR; TCRdb's table is partial and in-frame only. The data contain 55,000 to 75,000 clones, 82% of them singletons. The source material was peripheral blood. The receptor source for this set is a man at least 80 years old with active COVID-19.

In its sample, this clone was seen a few times. The V and J genes are TRBV4-3 and TRBJ2-1, with TRBD1 identical over 10 bases. The CDR3 is made up of 16 amino acids. The V gene end was trimmed by 0 bases and the J gene end by 8 bases; junction bases not matched to a gene: 7. The germline CDR1 and CDR2 sequences are LGHNA and YSLEER. The CDR3 loop reads CASSQDWDRGGDEQFF. The CDR3 DNA reads TGCGCCAGCAGCCAAGATTGGGACAGGGGTGGCGATGAGCAGTTCTTC.

The chain employs TRBV5-4 and TRBJ1-3; the D gene is possibly TRBD1 (5 bases). CDR1 SGHNT and CDR2 YYREEE come from the germline V gene (reference sequence). Trimming stripped 5 bases from V and 2 bases from J, with 14 bases between. This CDR3 contains 15 residues. The CDR3 nucleotides read TGTGCCAGCAGTTACGACCAGGGCCCTGGAAACACCATATATTTT. This encodes CASSYDQGPGNTIYF.

In DNA form, the CDR3 reads TGTGCCAGCAGAGCTATCGATGGCTACACCTTC. It codes for CASRAIDGYTF. V gene TRBV28 combines with J gene TRBJ1-2; D remains ambiguous. CDR3 length: 11 residues. With 6 bases removed from V and 6 bases from J, the gap between germline ends came to 8 bases. Germline lookup yields CDR1 MDHEN and CDR2 SYDVKM.

This rearrangement joins TRBV15 to TRBJ1-5; 7 positions agree with TRBD1. This CDR3 region has 15 residues. Germline CDR1 reads LNHNV; CDR2 reads YYDKDF (reference sequence). The J segment lost 6 bases and the V segment lost 5 bases, leaving 10 bases of the junction unmatched. CDR3 sequence reads: CATSFRQGRGQPQHF. DNA of the CDR3: TGTGCCACCAGCTTCCGACAGGGCCGGGGTCAGCCCCAGCATTTT.

J is TRBJ2-7 and V is TRBV11-2; 9 bases match TRBD2. CDR1 is SGHAT and CDR2 is FQNNGV in the germline V gene. V was clipped by 5 bases and J by 1 base; unmatched bases: 3. This CDR3 has 14 residues. This CDR3 is CASSRGGGSYEQYF. In DNA, the CDR3 is TGTGCCAGCAGCCGCGGGGGGGGGTCCTACGAGCAGTACTTC.

This chain links TRBV15 with TRBJ2-4; 9 bases fit TRBD1. V trimming: 1 base; J trimming: 6 bases; junction bases outside the gene matches: 4. CDR1 is LNHNV, CDR2 YYDKDF, per germline (reference sequence). The CDR3 has 15 amino acids. CDR3 bases: TGTGCCACCAGCAGAGTTTGGGGACAGGGAAACATTCAGTACTTC. This translates into CATSRVWGQGNIQYF.

The rearrangement uses TRBV5-1 and TRBJ1-1; tentatively, D is TRBD1 (5 bases). The CDR3 is 17 amino acids. V was cut by 0 bases and J by 4 bases, with 19 bases left in between. Per the germline V gene, CDR1 is SGHRS and CDR2 is YFSETQ. The CDR3 bases are TGCGCCAGCAGCTTGGCAGTCCGTAACCCGGGGGGCACTGAAGCTTTCTTT. It encodes CASSLAVRNPGGTEAFF.

The chain links TRBV6-6 to TRBJ2-7, with D maybe TRBD1 (6 bases). Germline V lookup: CDR1 MNHNY, CDR2 SVGAGI (reference sequence). Trimming left V 6 bases short and J 0 bases short, with 15 bases between. The length of the CDR3 is 15 residues. The CDR3 bases are TGTGCCAGCAGCATCGGGACACGGAGCTCCTACGAGCAGTACTTC. Amino acid sequence: CASSIGTRSSYEQYF.

The chain has TRBV2 and TRBJ2-5; maybe TRBD1 (6 bases). CDR3 length equals 15 residues. Germline V gene lookup returns CDR1 SNHLY and CDR2 FYNNEI. The ends were cut back, 1 base at V and 0 bases at J, with 9 bases in the middle. This CDR3 is CASSEVGADQETQYF. CDR3 nucleotide sequence: TGTGCCAGCAGTGAAGTGGGGGCCGACCAAGAGACCCAGTACTTC.

The V call is TRBV7-3, the J call TRBJ2-1; 8 nucleotides line up with TRBD2. Germline assignment: CDR1 SGHTA and CDR2 FQGTGA. The CDR3 covers 14 residues. Trimming took 5 bases from V and 9 from J; bases not matched to a gene: 9. The CDR3 DNA reads as TGTGCCAGCAGCCCCGGGACTAGATCTACTGAGCAGTTCTTC. Protein product: CASSPGTRSTEQFF.